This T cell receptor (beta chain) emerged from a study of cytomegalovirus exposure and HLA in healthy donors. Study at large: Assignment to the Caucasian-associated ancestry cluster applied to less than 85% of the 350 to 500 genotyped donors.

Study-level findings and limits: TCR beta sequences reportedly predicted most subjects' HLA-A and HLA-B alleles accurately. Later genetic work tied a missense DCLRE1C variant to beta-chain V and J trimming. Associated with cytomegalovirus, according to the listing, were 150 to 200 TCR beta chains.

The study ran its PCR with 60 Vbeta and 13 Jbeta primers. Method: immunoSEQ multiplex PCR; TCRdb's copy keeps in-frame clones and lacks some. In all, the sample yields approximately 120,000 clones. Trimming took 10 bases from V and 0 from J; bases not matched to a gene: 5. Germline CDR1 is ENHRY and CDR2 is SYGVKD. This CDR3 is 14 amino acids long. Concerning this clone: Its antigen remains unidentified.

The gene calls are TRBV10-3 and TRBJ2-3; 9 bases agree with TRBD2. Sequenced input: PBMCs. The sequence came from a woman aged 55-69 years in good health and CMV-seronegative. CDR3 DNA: TGTGCCACCCTAGCGGGGATAAGCACAGATACGCAGTATTTT. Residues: CATLAGISTDTQYF.